Below, 23 T cell receptor beta chains from the same sample are listed, as sequenced in a study of T cell changes during pregnancy in multiple sclerosis. The method was immunoSEQ multiplex PCR; TCRdb's version includes in-frame clones alone and lacks a portion of them. The repertoire holds 12,000 or so clones, 84% seen once, with about 10% in the top ten. The sequences come from CD8+ T cells from peripheral blood mononuclear cells, collected after pregnancy. The receptor source for this set is a female donor in good health, enrolled as a control in a pregnancy study.

This chain connects TRBV6-4 to TRBJ2-3; a possible D gene is TRBD2 (5 bases). V lost 2 bases, J lost 5 bases, and 8 bases lay in between. CDR3 length equals 13 residues. Germline-derived CDR1 and CDR2 are MRHNA and SNTAGT. The CDR3 sequence: CASSDGSIDTQYF. The CDR3 region has the DNA TGTGCCAGCAGTGACGGGAGTATAGATACGCAGTATTTT.

V usage is TRBV27 and J usage is TRBJ1-2; tentative D call: TRBD1 (6 bases). V was shortened by 3 bases and J by 4 bases, with 15 bases between the two germline ends. The CDR3 length is 15 residues. Germline V gene sequence: CDR1 MNHEY, CDR2 SMNVEV (reference sequence). In nucleotides, the CDR3 is TGTGCCAGCAGTTTCGGGGGGCTTAACGGCTATGGCTACACCTTC. Amino acid sequence: CASSFGGLNGYGYTF.

The chain couples TRBV5-1 to TRBJ2-3; 8 bases map to TRBD2. In germline, CDR1 is SGHRS, CDR2 YFSETQ. The CDR3 has 16 residues. V lost 3 bases and J lost 1; bases outside the gene matches: 7. The CDR3 loop is CASSWAGRGGTDTQYF. CDR3 in DNA: TGCGCCAGCAGCTGGGCCGGGCGGGGGGGCACAGATACGCAGTATTTT.

J is TRBJ2-3 and V is TRBV28; the match to TRBD2 covers 7 bases. After removal of 5 bases from V and 2 bases from J, the junction contained 7 bases not matched to a gene. The CDR3 contains 15 residues. The V gene's germline CDR1 is MDHEN and CDR2 SYDVKM. This CDR3 is CASSPTAGVTDTQYF. Written as DNA, the CDR3 is TGTGCCAGCAGTCCCACCGCGGGAGTCACAGATACGCAGTATTTT.

This clone was seen only once. The gene calls are TRBV4-1 and TRBJ2-6, with 7 bases that match TRBD1. Germline trimming cut 0 bases from V and 3 bases from J; bases unmatched to any gene: 8. The CDR3 is 18 amino acids. From germline, CDR1 is MGHRA and CDR2 YSYEKL. CDR3 bases: TGCGCCAGCAGCCAAGACCTGGGACAGTTGGGTGGGGCCAACGTCCTGACTTTC. It translates to CASSQDLGQLGGANVLTF.

Judged by abundance, this clone is medium-sized. The rearrangement links TRBV7-9 to TRBJ1-2; TRBD1 is a possible D gene (5 bases). This CDR3 region has 16 residues. CDR1 and CDR2 from the germline V gene are SEHNR and FQNEAQ (reference sequence). Deletions cut 5 bases from V and 5 bases from J, with 21 bases between. The CDR3 coding sequence is TGTGCCAGCAGCCCCCTAAATATGGGGGAGGAATATGGCTACACCTTC. It translates to CASSPLNMGEEYGYTF.

The chain couples TRBV7-9 to TRBJ2-3, with D possibly TRBD1 on 6 matching bases. With 10 bases removed from V and 4 bases from J, the gap between germline ends came to 15 bases. The CDR3 contains 13 residues. Germline V gene sequence: CDR1 SEHNR, CDR2 FQNEAQ (reference sequence). The CDR3 spells CANSIGGADTQYF. CDR3 bases: TGTGCCAATTCGATTGGGGGCGCAGATACGCAGTATTTT.

This chain uses TRBV11-3 with TRBJ2-2, with 10 bases identical to TRBD2. The CDR3 is 16 amino acids. Unmatched junction bases numbered 5, after V lost 4 bases and J lost 3 bases. Germline CDR1 reads SGHNT; CDR2 reads YENEEA. CDR3 protein: CASSYASGGYTGELFF. CDR3 nucleotide sequence: TGTGCCAGCAGCTACGCTAGCGGGGGATACACCGGGGAGCTGTTTTTT.

This clone was picked up a small number of times. This chain connects TRBV15 to TRBJ2-2, with 8 nucleotides matching TRBD2. This CDR3 is built from 15 residues. Trimming took 0 bases from V and 6 from J; bases not matched to a gene: 3. The germline CDR1 and CDR2 sequences are LNHNV and YYDKDF (reference sequence). DNA for the CDR3: TGTGCCACCAGCAGAGATTTCGGGGGGGCCGGGGAGCTGTTTTTT. This encodes CATSRDFGGAGELFF.

The gene calls are TRBV18 and TRBJ2-2; 8 nucleotides agree with TRBD1. Germline assignment: CDR1 KGHSH and CDR2 LQKENI. V dropped 5 bases and J dropped 6; count of bases not matched to a gene: 14. This CDR3 has 17 amino acids. The CDR3 loop reads CASSTRGQGPRPGELFF. The CDR3 DNA sequence: TGTGCCAGCTCAACTCGAGGACAGGGTCCACGTCCCGGGGAGCTGTTTTTT.

The J gene is TRBJ1-1, the V gene TRBV7-3; D is perhaps TRBD1 (5 bases). V was pared by 1 base and J by 5 bases, with 20 bases between. The CDR3 runs 17 residues. Per germline, CDR1 SGHTA and CDR2 FQGTGA. The CDR3 bases are TGTGCCAGCAGCTTAATCCCGATGCGGGGCCCTGGGACTGAAGCTTTCTTT. Amino acids: CASSLIPMRGPGTEAFF.

The chain couples TRBV5-6 to TRBJ2-7; D might be TRBD2 (5 bases). This CDR3 has 13 residues. Trimming stripped 4 bases from V and 4 bases from J, with 12 bases between. CDR1 and CDR2 (germline): SGHDT, YYEEEE. This CDR3 is CASSAGLGYEQYF. The CDR3 region has the DNA TGTGCCAGCAGCGCCGGACTGGGGTACGAGCAGTACTTC.

The V and J genes are TRBV14 and TRBJ2-1; 12 nucleotides line up with TRBD1. V trimming: 3 bases; J trimming: 7 bases; junction bases outside the gene matches: 4. Germline V gene data show CDR1 as SGHDN and CDR2 as FVKESK. CDR3 length: 15 amino acids. This CDR3 is CASSQGQGAVNEQFF. CDR3 sequence (DNA): TGTGCCAGCAGCCAGGGACAGGGGGCGGTGAATGAGCAGTTCTTC.

The chain carries TRBV7-9 and TRBJ1-2, with a possible D match to TRBD1 (6 bases). Looked up from germline, CDR1 is SEHNR and CDR2 is FQNEAQ (reference sequence). This CDR3 spans 15 amino acids. The V end lost 3 bases, the J end lost 4 bases, and 15 bases lay between the germline ends. Here the CDR3 reads CASSLGDTGLYGYTF. The CDR3 nucleotides are TGTGCCAGCAGCTTGGGGGACACTGGTCTCTATGGCTACACCTTC.

This clone was seen a few times. The J gene is TRBJ2-7, the V gene TRBV11-2; TRBD2 aligns across 8 bases. The trim removed 0 bases at V and 2 bases at J, leaving 6 bases unmatched. CDR1 and CDR2 (germline): SGHAT, FQNNGV. The CDR3 has 16 residues. The CDR3 DNA sequence: TGTGCCAGCAGCTTAGAATCAGCGGGGGTAACCTACGAGCAGTACTTC. It specifies CASSLESAGVTYEQYF.

This chain uses TRBV27 with TRBJ2-7; tentatively, D is TRBD1 (5 bases). This CDR3 is built from 15 residues. Germline-derived CDR1 and CDR2 are MNHEY and SMNVEV (reference sequence). V lost 3 bases to trimming and J lost 4 bases, with 16 bases between them. CDR3 DNA: TGTGCCAGCAGTTTTATTGGACAATCGGCATACGAGCAGTACTTC. This translates into CASSFIGQSAYEQYF.

V and J are TRBV9 and TRBJ1-1; 10 nucleotides agree with TRBD1. This CDR3 is 18 amino acids long. Germline values: CDR1 SGDLS, CDR2 YYNGEE. Trimming removed 3 bases from V and 5 bases from J; junction bases left unmatched: 16. The DNA of the CDR3 is TGTGCCAGCAGCGGGGACGGGACAGGGGTATTTAGTTGGACTGAAGCTTTCTTT. It is translated as CASSGDGTGVFSWTEAFF. The full variable domain, completed using reference TRBV9 and TRBJ1-1, is DSGVTQTPKHLITATGQRVTLRCSPRSGDLSVYWYQQSLDQGLQFLIQYYNGEERAKGNILERFSAQQFPDLHSELNLSSLELGDSALYFCASSGDGTGVFSWTEAFFGQGTRLTVV.

This clone was seen once. The chain uses TRBV4-3 and TRBJ2-1; 7 bases agree with TRBD2. CDR1 LGHNA and CDR2 YSLEER come from the germline V gene. The V segment lost 0 bases and the J segment 8 bases; nucleotides outside the gene matches: 10. The CDR3 totals 16 residues. CDR3 amino acids: CASSQDFGGGSDEQFF. Here the CDR3 DNA reads TGCGCCAGCAGCCAAGATTTCGGGGGAGGGTCGGATGAGCAGTTCTTC.

This sequence joins TRBV4-3 and TRBJ2-7; maybe TRBD2 (7 bases). The germline CDR1 and CDR2 sequences are LGHNA and YSLEER. The V gene lost 1 base and the J gene lost 4 bases, with 14 bases spanning the gap. This CDR3 comprises 15 residues. The CDR3 nucleotides read TGCGCCAGCAGCCAAGGACCTCGGGGGGCGTACGAGCAGTACTTC. Its protein product is CASSQGPRGAYEQYF.

This clone turned up a few times. The rearrangement joins TRBV21-1 to TRBJ1-6; TRBD1 is the table's D call and was not checked against the DNA. TRBV21-1 corresponds to a pseudogene. The CDR3 is 14 residues long. The CDR3 coding sequence is TGTGCCAGCAGGGACAGGGGGCATAATTCACCCCTCCACTTT. Amino acid sequence: CASRDRGHNSPLHF.

The J gene is TRBJ2-7, the V gene TRBV7-9, with TRBD1 matching 9 bases. The ends lost 3 bases at V and 4 bases at J; junction bases unmatched: 4. The CDR3 is 14 amino acids. Germline V CDR1 and CDR2: SEHNR, FQNEAQ (reference sequence). The DNA of the CDR3 is TGTGCCAGCAGCTTCGGGACAGGGAGGTACGAGCAGTACTTC. This codes for CASSFGTGRYEQYF.

V gene TRBV7-9 combines with J gene TRBJ1-1; TRBD1 aligns across 8 bases. J was trimmed by 2 bases and V by 5 bases; bases with no gene match: 7. The CDR3 consists of 15 residues. CDR1 and CDR2 from the germline V gene are SEHNR and FQNEAQ (reference sequence). CDR3 sequence: CASSADRGLNTEAFF. In DNA, the CDR3 is TGTGCCAGCAGCGCCGACAGGGGTCTTAACACTGAAGCTTTCTTT.

This clone was seen only once. J is TRBJ2-6 and V is TRBV7-9; TRBD1 aligns across 7 bases. The CDR3 totals 19 residues. Germline V gene sequence: CDR1 SEHNR, CDR2 FQNEAQ (reference sequence). V was pared by 1 base and J by 2 bases, with 11 bases of the junction left unmatched. This CDR3 reads CASSLVTGTVEAGANVLTF. In DNA form, the CDR3 reads TGTGCCAGCAGCTTAGTTACGGGGACAGTCGAGGCTGGGGCCAACGTCCTGACTTTC.